A selection of T cell receptor beta chains follows, all from one sample in a study of CD8 T cells in ankylosing spondylitis. Each CDR3 protein gets one entry after TCRdb re-called the 5' RACE reads with MiXCR. The data contain 750,000 to 850,000 distinct CDR3 sequences, approximately 12% of them singletons. Material: blood, either unsorted or a sorted T cell fraction (not recorded which). Receptors were obtained from a male donor with ankylosing spondylitis. Each CDR3 is given with its conserved first and last residue. A D gene is named only where the DNA matches it firmly. The size entry is marked missing in some rows and otherwise reads once, few, many or a size class.

TRBV6-5,TRBD1,few,TRBJ1-6,TGTGCCAGCAGTTTACAGGGGGCTATGTCTAATTCACCCCTCCACTTT,CASSLQGAMSNSPLHF
TRBV6-2/TRBV6-3,.,once,TRBJ1-2,TGTGCCAGCAGCTCTCGACAGCCCTATGGCTACACCTTC,CASSSRQPYGYTF
TRBV20-1,.,.,TRBJ2-2,TGCAGCGGCAGCACCCACACCGGGGAGCTGTTTTTT,CSGSTHTGELFF
TRBV6-5,.,.,TRBJ2-7,TGTGCCAGCAGTTTGGAGGGACAGCAGTACTTC,CASSLEGQQYF
TRBV18,.,.,TRBJ2-1,TGTGCCAGCTCACAAACTGTTAGTTCCTACAATGAGCAGTTCTTC,CASSQTVSSYNEQFF
TRBV6-2/TRBV6-3,TRBD2,many,TRBJ2-7,TGTGCCAGCAGGGGACTAGCGGGGCGTTCCTACGAGCAGTACTTC,CASRGLAGRSYEQYF
TRBV12-3/TRBV12-4,.,few,TRBJ1-5,TGTGCCAGCAGTTTGGGTCTACTGGCTCAGCCCCAGCATTTT,CASSLGLLAQPQHF
TRBV30,.,.,TRBJ2-7,TGTGCCTGGAGTAACCCTGGACGGTTCTTCTACGAGCAGTACTTC,CAWSNPGRFFYEQYF
TRBV3-1,TRBD2,.,TRBJ2-2,TGTGCCAGCAGCCATTCCCAGACTAGCGGGAGCACCGGGGAGCTGTTTTTT,CASSHSQTSGSTGELFF
TRBV7-8,.,.,TRBJ2-3,TGTGCCAGCAGCCTTTTTTGGGGCACTACAGATACGCAGTATTTT,CASSLFWGTTDTQYF
TRBV18,TRBD1,once,TRBJ1-1,TGTGCCAGCTCACCCCACCCGACAGGGGACACTGAAGCTTTCTTT,CASSPHPTGDTEAFF
TRBV5-1,TRBD2,many,TRBJ2-5,TGCGCCAGCAGCTCCGCCGGGACTAGCGGGAGAAGTTGGCAAGAGACCCAGTACTTC,CASSSAGTSGRSWQETQYF
TRBV5-1,.,few,TRBJ1-1,TGCGCCAGCAGCTTAAACGATGCAGGGGACACTGAAGCTTTCTTT,CASSLNDAGDTEAFF
TRBV12-3/TRBV12-4,.,many,TRBJ2-7,TGTGCCAGCAGTTTGGGGGCGACTATGAGGGGGAACTCCTACGAGCAGTACTTC,CASSLGATMRGNSYEQYF
TRBV27,TRBD2,many,TRBJ2-7,TGTGCCAGCAGTCGCCTAGCGGGGGTCAACGAGCAGTACTTC,CASSRLAGVNEQYF